These 30 T cell receptor beta chains share one sample of origin, sequenced in a study of regulatory T cells in long-lasting Graves disease. Sequencing libraries for TCR beta were prepared with iRepertoire HTBI primers and Arm-PCR of CDR3 regions. MiXCR, run by TCRdb on the multiplex PCR reads, gives a single entry per CDR3 protein. The table includes about 500,000 distinct CDR3 sequences, about 12% detected once. Specified time point: newly diagnosed GD, antithyroid drugs for less than 3 months. TCR sequences were obtained from RNA taken from PBMCs. The same sample was also used in a study of T cells in Graves' hyperthyroidism and ophthalmopathy.

Material: peripheral blood mononuclear cells (PBMCs), obtained at new diagnosis, from a patient treated with antithyroid drugs. The receptors stem from a woman in her twenties or thirties with Graves disease.

This clonotype has only a few counts. V is TRBV6-2 or TRBV6-3 and J is TRBJ2-1, with D tentatively TRBD1 (5 bases). This CDR3 comprises 11 residues. CDR1 is MNHEY and CDR2 is SVGEGT in the germline V gene. CDR3 bases: TGTGCATCGAAAGGGGCCAATGAGCAGTTCTTC. Its translation: CASKGANEQFF.

In its sample, this clonotype was seen many times. V usage is TRBV19 and J usage is TRBJ2-2; no reliable D call. V was pared by 8 bases and J by 1 base, with 14 bases between. Germline V gene sequence: CDR1 LNHDA, CDR2 SQIVND (reference sequence). This CDR3 contains 15 residues. The CDR3 sequence: CASEPDTLNTGELFF. CDR3 in DNA: TGTGCCAGTGAGCCCGACACTTTGAACACCGGGGAGCTGTTTTTT.

The V call is TRBV3-1, the J call TRBJ1-3; TRBD1 agrees at 9 bases. CDR1 LGHDT and CDR2 YNNKEL come from the germline V gene (reference sequence). The CDR3 has 16 residues. V trimming: 4 bases; J trimming: 7 bases; junction bases outside the gene matches: 11. The CDR3: CASSRGTGIGGNTIYF. Here the CDR3 DNA reads TGTGCCAGCAGCCGAGGGACAGGGATTGGCGGGAACACCATATATTTT.

The chain joins TRBV5-1 to TRBJ1-2, with D maybe TRBD1 (6 bases). The germline V and J ends were trimmed by 4 bases and 4 bases, with 14 bases remaining between them. The CDR3 runs to 14 residues. CDR1 and CDR2 (germline): SGHRS, YFSETQ. The CDR3 nucleotides are TGCGCCAGCAGCACAGGGTACTCATTCTATGGCTACACCTTC. It encodes CASSTGYSFYGYTF.

This clonotype was seen repeatedly, ten times or more. The chain is built from TRBV27 and TRBJ2-5; TRBD2 matches 14 bases. CDR1 and CDR2 (germline): MNHEY, SMNVEV (reference sequence). The V segment lost 4 bases and the J segment 4 bases; nucleotides outside the gene matches: 2. CDR3 length: 15 residues. For the CDR3, the DNA is TGTGCCAGCAGTTCGGGACTAGCGGGAGCAGAGACCCAGTACTTC. Its protein is CASSSGLAGAETQYF.

The J gene is TRBJ1-1, the V gene TRBV11-2; D is perhaps TRBD1 (6 bases). Trimming shortened V by 3 bases and J by 6 bases, and 17 bases separated the two germline ends. The CDR3 is made up of 15 amino acids. Germline values: CDR1 SGHAT, CDR2 FQNNGV. CDR3 loop: CASSLGGVQGPEAFF. In DNA form, the CDR3 reads TGTGCCAGCAGCTTGGGAGGGGTACAGGGCCCTGAAGCTTTCTTT. Supplemented by reference TRBV11-2 and TRBJ1-1, the full variable domain reads EAGVAQSPRYKIIEKRQSVAFWCNPISGHATLYWYQQILGQGPKLLIQFQNNGVVDDSQLPKDRFSAERLKGVDSTLKIQPAKLEDSAVYLCASSLGGVQGPEAFFGQGTRLTVV.

This clonotype has just a few counts. The chain recombines TRBV5-6 with TRBJ1-1; a possible D gene is TRBD1 (5 bases). Germline assignment: CDR1 SGHDT and CDR2 YYEEEE. This CDR3 contains 13 residues. V was cut by 4 bases and J by 4 bases, with 11 bases left in between. CDR3 protein: CASSPDGTTEAFF. DNA for the CDR3: TGTGCCAGCAGCCCAGACGGGACCACTGAAGCTTTCTTT.

This clonotype was picked up many times. J is TRBJ2-2 and V is TRBV5-1; TRBD1 or TRBD2 may be the D gene (5 bases each). The V gene lost 4 bases and the J gene lost 6 bases, with 16 bases spanning the gap. The CDR3 runs 15 residues. Germline loops: CDR1 SGHRS, CDR2 YFSETQ. CDR3: CASSTIGRGAGELFF. DNA of the CDR3: TGCGCCAGCAGCACCATCGGCCGGGGCGCCGGGGAGCTGTTTTTT.

This clonotype has more than one count but fewer than ten. The chain carries TRBV20-1 and TRBJ2-1; 13 positions match TRBD2. From germline, CDR1 is DFQATT and CDR2 SNEGSKA (reference sequence). With 4 bases clipped from V and 8 bases from J, the junction kept 8 bases outside the gene matches. The CDR3 is 15 residues long. CDR3 coding DNA: TGCAGTGCTACACTAGCGGGAGGGCCTTTGGATGAGCAGTTCTTC. This gives the protein CSATLAGGPLDEQFF.

This clonotype has at least ten counts. Written as DNA, the CDR3 is TGTGCCAGCAATCCCCACAGGGGGAATGAAAAACTGTTTTTT. It is translated as CASNPHRGNEKLFF. The chain links TRBV2 to TRBJ1-4, with TRBD1 matching over 8 bases. Germline loops: CDR1 SNHLY, CDR2 FYNNEI. The CDR3 has 14 amino acids. With V trimmed by 7 bases and J by 5 bases, 6 bases remained unmatched. The full variable domain, completed using reference TRBV2 and TRBJ1-4, is EPEVTQTPSHQVTQMGQEVILRCVPISNHLYFYWYRQILGQKVEFLVSFYNNEISEKSEIFDDQFSVERPDGSNFTLKIRSTKLEDSAMYFCASNPHRGNEKLFFGSGTQLSVL.

A note on this clonotype: A read error may be the cause here, since a much bigger clone is one base away. This sequence joins TRBV11-2 and TRBJ2-3; unclear D gene. The germline CDR1 and CDR2 sequences are SGHAT and FQNNGV. The CDR3 loop spans 14 amino acids. CDR3 loop: CASSLGGVADAQYF. CDR3 nucleotide sequence: TGTGCCAGCAGCTTAGGAGGAGTAGCAGATGCGCAGTATTTT. Looking up the rest from reference TRBV11-2 and TRBJ2-3 gives the full variable domain: EAGVAQSPRYKIIEKRQSVAFWCNPISGHATLYWYQQILGQGPKLLIQFQNNGVVDDSQLPKDRFSAERLKGVDSTLKIQPAKLEDSAVYLCASSLGGVADAQYFGPGTRLTVL.

The chain links TRBV19 to TRBJ1-5, with 7 bases lining up with TRBD1. Germline lookup yields CDR1 LNHDA and CDR2 SQIVND (reference sequence). This CDR3 comprises 13 residues. After removal of 9 bases from V and 5 bases from J, the junction contained 7 bases not matched to a gene. CDR3 sequence reads: CASRDSADQPQHF. In DNA form, the CDR3 reads TGTGCCAGCCGGGACAGTGCCGATCAGCCCCAGCATTTT. The full variable domain, in which reference TRBV19 and TRBJ1-5 provide the parts outside the CDR3, is DGGITQSPKYLFRKEGQNVTLSCEQNLNHDAMYWYRQDPGQGLRLIYYSQIVNDFQKGDIAEGYSVSREKKESFPLTVTSAQKNPTAFYLCASRDSADQPQHFGDGTRLSIL.

A remark on this clonotype: Given a far larger clone just one base away, this is likely a sequencing read error. J is TRBJ2-1 and V is TRBV27; 8 bases are shared with TRBD2. TRBJ2-5 matches the DNA end more closely, so the J call is doubtful. The CDR3 is made up of 14 amino acids. The germline V gene has CDR1 MNHEY and CDR2 SMNVEV (reference sequence). CDR3 region: CASSARGGIMSQYF. CDR3 nucleotides: TGTGCCAGCAGTGCCCGGGGGGGGATTATGTCCCAGTACTTC.

This clonotype was recorded many times. The rearrangement uses TRBV12-3 or TRBV12-4 and TRBJ2-1; 7 nucleotides agree with TRBD1. This CDR3 is 14 amino acids long. Losses at the gene ends were 5 bases for V and 7 bases for J; bases not matched to a gene: 8. Here the CDR3 reads CASSPNRQGNEQFF. CDR3 sequence (DNA): TGTGCCAGCAGTCCTAACCGACAGGGTAATGAGCAGTTCTTC.

As for this clonotype: One base away lies a much larger clone, so this may be a sequencing read error. The chain joins TRBV28 to TRBJ2-5; tentative D call: TRBD1 (6 bases). Deletions cut 2 bases from V and 3 bases from J, with 13 bases between. Germline V lookup: CDR1 MDHEN, CDR2 SYDVKM. The CDR3 consists of 15 residues. CDR3: CASSLGTKGEETQYF. CDR3 DNA: TGTGCCAGCAGTTTAGGGACAAAAGGAGAAGAGACCCAGTACTTC. The variable domain in full, completed from reference TRBV28 and TRBJ2-5, reads DVKVTQSSRYLVKRTGEKVFLECVQDMDHENMFWYRQDPGLGLRLIYFSYDVKMKEKGDIPEGYSVSREKKERFSLILESASTNQTSMYLCASSLGTKGEETQYFGPGTRLLVL.

On this clonotype itself: This likely came from a read error, as a far larger clone is one base away. The chain uses TRBV11-2 and TRBJ2-1; 14 nucleotides match TRBD2. This CDR3 has 15 residues. V shed 1 base, J shed 12 bases, and the junction held 5 bases outside the gene matches. The germline V gene encodes CDR1 SGHAT and CDR2 FQNNGV. The CDR3 DNA is TGTGCCAGCAGCTTAGGACTAGCGGGAGGGCCCGGGCAGTTCTTC. Its translation: CASSLGLAGGPGQFF. The whole variable domain, filled in from reference TRBV11-2 and TRBJ2-1, reads EAGVAQSPRYKIIEKRQSVAFWCNPISGHATLYWYQQILGQGPKLLIQFQNNGVVDDSQLPKDRFSAERLKGVDSTLKIQPAKLEDSAVYLCASSLGLAGGPGQFFGPGTRLTVL.

This clonotype was detected many times. The chain carries TRBV28 and TRBJ1-6; perhaps TRBD1 as D (6 bases). V lost 8 bases to trimming and J lost 7 bases, with 18 bases between them. CDR3 length: 15 residues. Germline CDR1 and CDR2: MDHEN and SYDVKM. The CDR3 reads CASYLNGRGNSPLHF. CDR3 in DNA: TGTGCCAGCTACCTGAACGGCAGGGGAAATTCACCCCTCCACTTT.

The chain combines TRBV2 with TRBJ1-2; 8 bases line up with TRBD1. The length of the CDR3 is 18 residues. Trimming cost V 4 bases and J 6 bases; bases outside gene matches: 19. The germline gives CDR1 SNHLY, CDR2 FYNNEI. This CDR3 reads CASSGGHIETGEKDGYTF. The CDR3 bases are TGTGCCAGCAGTGGAGGGCACATCGAGACAGGGGAGAAGGATGGCTACACCTTC.

Turning to this clonotype: A read error may be the cause here, since a much bigger clone is one base away. Without the conserved terminal phenylalanine or tryptophan, this CDR3 likely stems from a read error. The chain uses TRBV7-3 and TRBJ1-2; D is unclear. The V end was cut by 0 bases, the J end by 6 bases, with 11 bases between. Looked up from germline, CDR1 is SGHTA and CDR2 is FQGTGA. This CDR3 region has 14 residues. The CDR3 nucleotides are TGTGCCAGCAGCTTAACGGCGGGAGGAGATGGCTACACCGTC. Amino acid sequence: CASSLTAGGDGYTV.

Turning to this clonotype: A clone one base away is much larger, so this may be a read error. Because it lacks the conserved phenylalanine or tryptophan at the end, this CDR3 is likely a read error. This chain uses TRBV30 with TRBJ1-4; D gene ambiguous. The V and J ends lost 0 bases and 6 bases respectively, with 14 bases between them. The length of the CDR3 is 15 residues. Germline CDR1 and CDR2: GTSNPN and SVGIG (reference sequence). The CDR3 nucleotides read TGTGCCTGGAGTGTACCCCTCACCCGGGATGAAAAACTGTTTTCT. It specifies CAWSVPLTRDEKLFS.

There are many counts of this clonotype. The CDR3: CASSYSTGPGNGYTF. The CDR3 DNA reads TGTGCCAGCAGTTACTCCACCGGGCCCGGGAACGGCTACACCTTC. This chain connects TRBV28 to TRBJ1-2; D is unresolved. The CDR3 runs to 15 residues. Trimming left V 4 bases short and J 8 bases short, with 20 bases between. Germline CDR1 and CDR2: MDHEN and SYDVKM.

The V call is TRBV25-1, the J call TRBJ2-7; D is perhaps TRBD1 or TRBD2 (5 bases each). This CDR3 spans 14 amino acids. Between the trimmed V and J ends, which lost 3 bases and 2 bases, there was a span of 11 bases. Germline V gene sequence: CDR1 MGHDK, CDR2 SYGVNS. Written as DNA, the CDR3 is TGTGCCAGCAGTGAGGCAGGGAGTGCCTACGAGCAGTACTTC. Its translation is CASSEAGSAYEQYF.

CDR3 in DNA: TGTGCCAGCAGTACGACCGGGACAGGGAATCAGCCCCAGCATTTT. Its translation is CASSTTGTGNQPQHF. This chain joins TRBV12-3 or TRBV12-4 and TRBJ1-5; 9 bases are a match to TRBD1. J lost 4 bases, V lost 5 bases, and 6 bases had no gene match. The CDR3 totals 15 residues.

To note about this clonotype: Relative to the germline gene, one junction end is altered; a read error may explain this. The rearrangement links TRBV30 to TRBJ2-7, with D tentatively TRBD2 (5 bases). This CDR3 contains 11 residues. In germline, CDR1 is GTSNPN, CDR2 SVGIG (reference sequence). The CDR3 DNA follows: TGTGCCTGGAGTTACCTAGAGACGCGGGACTTC. This codes for CAWSYLETRDF. Full variable domain (rest looked up from reference TRBV30 and TRBJ2-7): SQTIHQWPATLVQPVGSPLSLECTVEGTSNPNLYWYRQAAGRGLQLLFYSVGIGQISSEVPQNLSASRPQDRQFILSSKKLLLSDSGFYLCAWSYLETRDFGPGTRLTVT.

The CDR3 coding sequence is TGCGCCAGCAGCCAAGAAGGGGAGCCCCCCTACAATGAGCAGTTCTTC. Its protein product is CASSQEGEPPYNEQFF. The V and J genes are TRBV4-3 and TRBJ2-1; D tentatively fits TRBD1 or TRBD2 (5 bases each). V was shortened by 0 bases and J by 2 bases, with 11 bases between the two germline ends. The CDR3 runs 16 residues. Looked up from germline, CDR1 is LGHNA and CDR2 is YSLEER.

The chain joins TRBV6-1 to TRBJ2-2; D ambiguous. Germline CDR1 is MNHNS and CDR2 is SASEGT. The CDR3 totals 14 residues. Trimming took off 6 bases at V and 4 bases at J, with 12 bases between the two ends. CDR3 protein: CASRVELSTGELFF. CDR3 coding DNA: TGTGCCAGCAGGGTCGAACTAAGCACCGGGGAGCTGTTTTTT.

The chain has TRBV6-1 and TRBJ2-2, with 8 bases that match TRBD2. CDR1 and CDR2 (germline): MNHNS, SASEGT. V lost 5 bases to trimming and J lost 5 bases; unmatched junction nucleotides: 7. This CDR3 region has 15 residues. The CDR3: CASSRSGIRTGELFF. DNA of the CDR3: TGTGCCAGCAGTCGTAGCGGGATAAGAACCGGGGAGCTGTTTTTT.

This clonotype showed up many times. This chain links TRBV19 with TRBJ1-1, with TRBD1 identical over 8 bases. This CDR3 contains 15 residues. Trimming at V came to 2 bases and at J to 5 bases, leaving 7 bases not matched to a gene. CDR1 is LNHDA and CDR2 is SQIVND in the germline V gene (reference sequence). The CDR3: CASSISRDRQTEAFF. The CDR3 nucleotides are TGTGCCAGTAGTATATCCCGGGACAGGCAGACTGAAGCTTTCTTT. Variable domain in full (rest from reference TRBV19 and TRBJ1-1): DGGITQSPKYLFRKEGQNVTLSCEQNLNHDAMYWYRQDPGQGLRLIYYSQIVNDFQKGDIAEGYSVSREKKESFPLTVTSAQKNPTAFYLCASSISRDRQTEAFFGQGTRLTVV.

The chain joins TRBV6-1 to TRBJ1-3; D is undetermined. V was cut by 8 bases and J by 0 bases, with 5 bases left in between. The germline gives CDR1 MNHNS, CDR2 SASEGT. The CDR3 is 12 residues long. The CDR3 spells CASAISGNTIYF. DNA of the CDR3: TGTGCCAGCGCCATCTCTGGAAACACCATATATTTT.

The rearrangement uses TRBV7-9 and TRBJ2-4; weak D call: TRBD2 (6 bases). The CDR3 spans 16 residues. The germline V gene has CDR1 SEHNR and CDR2 FQNEAQ (reference sequence). The germline V and J ends were trimmed by 5 bases and 0 bases, with 14 bases remaining between them. Here the CDR3 DNA reads TGTGCCAGCAGCGGAGGGACTTTCCTAGCCAAAAACATTCAGTACTTC. It is translated as CASSGGTFLAKNIQYF.